This T cell receptor (beta chain) was recovered during a study of T-cell reconstitution after alpha-beta-depleted transplantation in children. The V gene's germline CDR1 is SGHVS and CDR2 FQNEAQ. The CDR3 spans 15 residues. V shed 5 bases and J shed 2 bases, with 14 bases lying between them. Unique molecular identifiers were used in preparing the TCRbeta library. TCRdb re-called the PCR reads with MiXCR, one entry per CDR3 protein. The sample lists around 410,000 distinct CDR3 sequences, 11% seen once, with approximately 5% in the top ten. This clonotype was seen repeatedly, ten times or more. The clonotype was recovered from a human donor who donated a stem cell graft to a child with acute myeloid leukemia. The chain couples TRBV7-8 to TRBJ2-3, with D tentatively TRBD2 (5 bases). The sequenced sample was PBMCs from the stem cell graft donor, obtained from the stem cell graft. CDR3 residues: CASSRTEGPTDTQYF. The CDR3 nucleotides are TGTGCCAGCAGCCGAACAGAGGGCCCCACAGATACGCAGTATTTT.